The 13 T cell receptor beta chains in this list originate from one sample, sequenced in a study of T cell responses to AZD1222 COVID-19 vaccine. Sequenced by immunoSEQ multiplex PCR; TCRdb stores in-frame clones only, minus some. The table records fewer than 200,000 clones, 85% to 95% of them present only once. This material consisted of peripheral blood, taken on day 0 of AZD1222 vaccination. The receptors here all came from an adult in good health.

Concerning this clone: Other DNA sequences in the sample encode the same CDR3. The chain couples TRBV10-3 to TRBJ1-1; D uncertain. V was shortened by 3 bases and J by 1 base, with 6 bases between the two germline ends. The length of the CDR3 is 13 residues. The germline V gene has CDR1 ENHRY and CDR2 SYGVKD. CDR3 amino acids: CAISDRGNTEAFF. CDR3 DNA: TGTGCCATCAGTGATCGGGGGAACACTGAAGCTTTCTTT.

The chain has TRBV5-8 and TRBJ1-1; no definite D call. Germline loops: CDR1 SGHTS, CDR2 YDEGEE. The CDR3 contains 14 residues. V lost 4 bases and J lost 3, with 13 bases in between. This CDR3 is CASSLYPVDTEAFF. CDR3 sequence (DNA): TGTGCCAGCAGCCTATATCCCGTCGACACTGAAGCTTTCTTT.

This chain joins TRBV24-1 and TRBJ1-5, with 9 bases identical to TRBD1. The germline V gene has CDR1 KGHDR and CDR2 SFDVKD. The CDR3 consists of 15 residues. Trimming at V came to 5 bases and at J to 7 bases, leaving 8 bases not matched to a gene. Written as DNA, the CDR3 is TGTGCCACCAGTGTCGGGGGACAGGGACAACAGCCCCAGCATTTT. Translating it yields CATSVGGQGQQPQHF.

This chain uses TRBV7-2 with TRBJ2-2; 8 bases match TRBD2. Trimming at V came to 4 bases and at J to 7 bases, leaving 17 bases not matched to a gene. This CDR3 has 18 amino acids. The germline CDR1 and CDR2 sequences are SGHTA and FQGNSA. The CDR3 DNA is TGTGCCAGCAGCTCCTCCCTATACGAGCGGGGGAGGAGCGGGGAGCTGTTTTTT. This gives the protein CASSSSLYERGRSGELFF.

The rearrangement links TRBV27 to TRBJ2-2, with D unresolved. The CDR3 runs 11 residues. V lost 2 bases, J lost 8 bases, and 3 bases lay in between. Germline lookup yields CDR1 MNHEY and CDR2 SMNVEV (reference sequence). CDR3 sequence reads: CASSLRGELFF. CDR3 nucleotide sequence: TGTGCCAGCAGTTTACGGGGGGAGCTGTTTTTT.

The rearrangement uses TRBV5-1 and TRBJ1-3, with D hard to call. The germline V gene has CDR1 SGHRS and CDR2 YFSETQ. Trimming removed 4 bases at V and 0 bases at J, with 20 bases between. This CDR3 has 18 amino acids. The CDR3 DNA sequence: TGCGCCAGCAGCCCCTTAGGCGACACGGCCTACTCTGGAAACACCATATATTTT. Translation: CASSPLGDTAYSGNTIYF.

The V and J genes are TRBV7-9 and TRBJ2-4; TRBD1 might be the D (6 bases). Per germline, CDR1 SEHNR and CDR2 FQNEAQ (reference sequence). Trimming removed 4 bases from V and 5 bases from J, with 15 bases in between. The CDR3 is 15 residues long. The CDR3 spells CASSSTQGWQNIQYF. The CDR3 nucleotides are TGTGCCAGCAGCTCAACCCAGGGGTGGCAAAACATTCAGTACTTC. The full variable domain, with the rest looked up from reference TRBV7-9 and TRBJ2-4, is DTGVSQNPRHKITKRGQNVTFRCDPISEHNRLYWYRQTLGQGPEFLTYFQNEAQLEKSRLLSDRFSAERPKGSFSTLEIQRTEQGDSAMYLCASSSTQGWQNIQYFGAGTRLSVL.

V is TRBV19 and J is TRBJ1-2; D remains ambiguous. The CDR3 sequence is 14 residues long. Looked up from germline, CDR1 is LNHDA and CDR2 is SQIVND (reference sequence). V lost 7 bases and J 6 bases, leaving 18 bases between the germline ends. CDR3: CASIREDSLDGYTF. DNA for the CDR3: TGTGCCAGTATTAGGGAGGACTCACTCGATGGCTACACCTTC.

The chain employs TRBV7-9 and TRBJ1-1; 9 bases are shared with TRBD1. Germline-derived CDR1 and CDR2 are SEHNR and FQNEAQ (reference sequence). This CDR3 contains 17 residues. With V trimmed by 5 bases and J by 3 bases, 13 bases remained unmatched. For the CDR3, the DNA is TGTGCCAGCAGCAAGGGACAGGGAGGATCCAGCGACACTGAAGCTTTCTTT. Its translation is CASSKGQGGSSDTEAFF. Filled out from reference TRBV7-9 and TRBJ1-1, the complete variable domain reads DTGVSQNPRHKITKRGQNVTFRCDPISEHNRLYWYRQTLGQGPEFLTYFQNEAQLEKSRLLSDRFSAERPKGSFSTLEIQRTEQGDSAMYLCASSKGQGGSSDTEAFFGQGTRLTVV.

In its sample, this clone was seen once. This chain uses TRBV11-2 with TRBJ1-2; 9 nucleotides align to TRBD1. Looked up from germline, CDR1 is SGHAT and CDR2 is FQNNGV. The CDR3 has 15 residues. V lost 4 bases to trimming and J lost 7 bases; unmatched junction nucleotides: 10. The chain's CDR3 is CASSSPYGQGPGYTF. In DNA form, the CDR3 reads TGTGCCAGCAGCTCCCCATACGGACAGGGGCCTGGCTACACCTTC.

V and J are TRBV12-3 or TRBV12-4 and TRBJ1-1; D is ambiguous. Trimming shortened V by 7 bases and J by 4 bases, and 13 bases separated the two germline ends. There are 13 residues in the CDR3. Written as DNA, the CDR3 is TGTGCCAGCACCAAACGGACGGGCACTGAAGCTTTCTTT. It translates to CASTKRTGTEAFF.

The CDR3, as DNA: TGTGCCAGCAGCGTTGGAGGGGGCCCCACAGATACGCAGTATTTT. Translated, it gives CASSVGGGPTDTQYF. V and J are TRBV9 and TRBJ2-3; tentative D call: TRBD1 (7 bases). Trimming removed 2 bases at V and 2 bases at J, with 12 bases between. The CDR3 totals 15 residues. The germline CDR1 and CDR2 sequences are SGDLS and YYNGEE.

This chain links TRBV7-9 with TRBJ2-5, with 14 bases identical to TRBD2. The CDR3 length is 17 residues. With 2 bases clipped from V and 2 bases from J, the junction kept 4 bases outside the gene matches. CDR1 and CDR2 (germline): SEHNR, FQNEAQ (reference sequence). The CDR3 is CASSLTGTSGGQETQYF. The CDR3 nucleotides are TGTGCCAGCAGCTTAACTGGGACTAGCGGGGGACAAGAGACCCAGTACTTC.